This T cell receptor (beta chain) was found in a study of blood T cell repertoires in COVID-19. At the level of the study: The United States, Italy and Spain were the sources of the acute and convalescent COVID-19 samples. From T cells, B-cell-depleted T cells, or PBMCs came the material, which was cDNA or gDNA.

As handled by the study authors: Reference gene primers were amplified, and this amplification served to estimate nucleated cell counts. Repertoires were generated with immunoSEQ multiplex PCR, while TCRdb's copy carries only in-frame clones and drops some. That table gives V, J and clone size, and the DNA gave D and trimming. The sample has fewer than 250,000 clones; 65% to 80% are singletons. Trimming took 4 bases from V and 6 from J, leaving 10 bases between them. CDR3 length: 12 amino acids. Germline V gene sequence: CDR1 GTSNPN, CDR2 SVGIG (reference sequence). This sequence originates from a woman between 50 and 59 years old with acute or convalescent COVID-19. The sequencing input was peripheral blood. The chain carries TRBV30 and TRBJ1-5, with a tentative D call TRBD1 (5 bases). The CDR3 protein is CAWTVGAQPQHF. The CDR3 nucleotides are TGTGCCTGGACCGTTGGGGCTCAGCCCCAGCATTTT.